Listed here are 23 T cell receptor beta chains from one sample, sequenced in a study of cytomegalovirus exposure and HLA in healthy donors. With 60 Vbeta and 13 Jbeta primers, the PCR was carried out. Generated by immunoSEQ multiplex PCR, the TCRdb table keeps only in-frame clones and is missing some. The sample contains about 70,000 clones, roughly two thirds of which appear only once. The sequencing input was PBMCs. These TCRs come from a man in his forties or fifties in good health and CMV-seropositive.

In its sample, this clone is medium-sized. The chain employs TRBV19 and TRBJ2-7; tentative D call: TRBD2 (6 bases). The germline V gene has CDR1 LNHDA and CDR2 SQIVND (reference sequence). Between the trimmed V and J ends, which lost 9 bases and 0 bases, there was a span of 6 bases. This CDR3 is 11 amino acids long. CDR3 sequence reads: CASGSSYEQYF. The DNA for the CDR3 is TGTGCCAGCGGGAGCTCCTACGAGCAGTACTTC.

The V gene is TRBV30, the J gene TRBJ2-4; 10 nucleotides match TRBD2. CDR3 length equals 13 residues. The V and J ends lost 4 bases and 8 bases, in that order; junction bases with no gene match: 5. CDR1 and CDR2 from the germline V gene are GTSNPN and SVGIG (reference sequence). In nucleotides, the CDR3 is TGTGCCTGGACTAGCGGGAGTTCTCACATTCAGTACTTC. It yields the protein CAWTSGSSHIQYF. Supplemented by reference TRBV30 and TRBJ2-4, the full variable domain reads SQTIHQWPATLVQPVGSPLSLECTVEGTSNPNLYWYRQAAGRGLQLLFYSVGIGQISSEVPQNLSASRPQDRQFILSSKKLLLSDSGFYLCAWTSGSSHIQYFGAGTRLSVL.

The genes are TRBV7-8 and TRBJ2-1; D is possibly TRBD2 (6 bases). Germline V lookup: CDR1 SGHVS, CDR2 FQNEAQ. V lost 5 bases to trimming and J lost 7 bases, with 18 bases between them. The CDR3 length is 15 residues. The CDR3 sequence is CASSAGSRSENEQFF. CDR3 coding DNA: TGTGCCAGCAGCGCCGGGAGCCGGAGCGAGAATGAGCAGTTCTTC. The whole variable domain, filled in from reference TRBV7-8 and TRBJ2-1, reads GAGVSQSPRYKVAKRGQDVALRCDPISGHVSLFWYQQALGQGPEFLTYFQNEAQLDKSGLPSDRFFAERPEGSVSTLKIQRTQQEDSAVYLCASSAGSRSENEQFFGPGTRLTVL.

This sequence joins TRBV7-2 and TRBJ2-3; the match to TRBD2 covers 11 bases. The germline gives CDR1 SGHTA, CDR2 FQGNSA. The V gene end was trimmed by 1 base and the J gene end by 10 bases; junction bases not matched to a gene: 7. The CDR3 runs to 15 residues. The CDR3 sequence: CASSLVAGGANPQYF. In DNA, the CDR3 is TGTGCCAGCAGCTTAGTAGCGGGGGGGGCGAATCCGCAGTATTTT.

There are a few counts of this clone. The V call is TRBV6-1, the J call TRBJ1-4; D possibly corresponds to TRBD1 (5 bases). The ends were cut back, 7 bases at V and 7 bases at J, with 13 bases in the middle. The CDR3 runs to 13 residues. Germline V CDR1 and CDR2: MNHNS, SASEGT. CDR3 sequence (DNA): TGTGCCAGCACCACAGGTCTCGGTGAAAAACTGTTTTTT. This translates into CASTTGLGEKLFF.

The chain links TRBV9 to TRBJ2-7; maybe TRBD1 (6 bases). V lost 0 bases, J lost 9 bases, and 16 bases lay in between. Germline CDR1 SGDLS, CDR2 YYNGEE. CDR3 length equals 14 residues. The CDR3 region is CASSVDQVQGAQYF. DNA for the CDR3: TGTGCCAGCAGCGTAGATCAGGTACAGGGAGCGCAGTACTTC.

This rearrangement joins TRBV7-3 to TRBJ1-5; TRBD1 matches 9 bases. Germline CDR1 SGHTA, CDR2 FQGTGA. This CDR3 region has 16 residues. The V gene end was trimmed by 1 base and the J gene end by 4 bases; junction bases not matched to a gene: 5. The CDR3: CASSLITGTGNQPQHF. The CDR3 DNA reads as TGTGCCAGCAGCTTAATAACCGGGACAGGGAATCAGCCCCAGCATTTT.

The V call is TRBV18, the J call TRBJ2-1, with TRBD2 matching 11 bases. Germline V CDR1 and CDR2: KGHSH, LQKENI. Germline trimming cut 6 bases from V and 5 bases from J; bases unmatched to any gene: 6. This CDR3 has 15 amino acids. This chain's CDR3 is CASSQIAGGHNEQFF. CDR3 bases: TGTGCCAGCTCTCAAATAGCGGGAGGGCACAATGAGCAGTTCTTC.

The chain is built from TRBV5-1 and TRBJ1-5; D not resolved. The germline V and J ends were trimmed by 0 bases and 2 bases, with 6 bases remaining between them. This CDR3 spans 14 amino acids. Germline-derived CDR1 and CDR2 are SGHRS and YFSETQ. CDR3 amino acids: CASSLAGGNQPQHF. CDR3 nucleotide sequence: TGCGCCAGCAGCTTGGCCGGGGGCAATCAGCCCCAGCATTTT.

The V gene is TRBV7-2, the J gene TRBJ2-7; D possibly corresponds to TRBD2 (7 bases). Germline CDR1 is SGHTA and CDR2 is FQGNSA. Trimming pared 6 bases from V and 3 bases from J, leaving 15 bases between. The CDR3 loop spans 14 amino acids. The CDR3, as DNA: TGTGCCAGCAGTTCAGAGGGGGGGGGCTACGAGCAGTACTTC. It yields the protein CASSSEGGGYEQYF.

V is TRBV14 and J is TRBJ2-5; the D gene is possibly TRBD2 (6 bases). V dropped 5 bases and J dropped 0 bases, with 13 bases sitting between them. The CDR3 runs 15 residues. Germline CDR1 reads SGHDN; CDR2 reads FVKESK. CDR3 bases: TGTGCCAGCAGCTTGTCTTCGGGGGACCAAGAGACCCAGTACTTC. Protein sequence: CASSLSSGDQETQYF.

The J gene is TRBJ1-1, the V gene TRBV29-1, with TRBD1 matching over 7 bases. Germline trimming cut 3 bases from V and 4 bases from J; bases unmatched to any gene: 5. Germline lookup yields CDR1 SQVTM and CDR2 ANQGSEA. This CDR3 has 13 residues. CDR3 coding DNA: TGCAGCGTTGAGAGGGGGCCGGGCACTGAAGCTTTCTTT. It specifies CSVERGPGTEAFF.

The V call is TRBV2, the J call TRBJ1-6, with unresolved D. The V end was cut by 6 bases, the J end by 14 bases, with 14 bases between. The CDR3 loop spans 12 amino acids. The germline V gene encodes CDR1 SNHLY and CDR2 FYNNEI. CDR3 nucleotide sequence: TGTGCCAGCAGAACGGAGGGATCATCCCTCCACTTT. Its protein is CASRTEGSSLHF.

The CDR3 spells CATSRDLGETQYF. For the CDR3, the DNA is TGTGCCACCAGCAGAGACCTCGGGGAGACCCAGTACTTC. J is TRBJ2-5 and V is TRBV15, with D hard to call. From germline, CDR1 is LNHNV and CDR2 YYDKDF (reference sequence). The CDR3 totals 13 residues. Trimming left V 0 bases short and J 5 bases short, with 7 bases between.

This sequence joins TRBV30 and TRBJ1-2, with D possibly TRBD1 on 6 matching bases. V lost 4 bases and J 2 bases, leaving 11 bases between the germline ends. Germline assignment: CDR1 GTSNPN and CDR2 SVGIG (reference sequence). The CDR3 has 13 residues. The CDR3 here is CAWKQGANYGYTF. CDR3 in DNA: TGTGCCTGGAAACAGGGAGCGAACTATGGCTACACCTTC.

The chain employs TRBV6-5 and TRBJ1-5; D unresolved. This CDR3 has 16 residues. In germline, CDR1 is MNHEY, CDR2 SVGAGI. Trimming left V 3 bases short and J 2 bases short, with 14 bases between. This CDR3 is CASSYTPPVGNQPQHF. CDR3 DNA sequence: TGTGCCAGCAGTTATACCCCTCCTGTAGGCAATCAGCCCCAGCATTTT.

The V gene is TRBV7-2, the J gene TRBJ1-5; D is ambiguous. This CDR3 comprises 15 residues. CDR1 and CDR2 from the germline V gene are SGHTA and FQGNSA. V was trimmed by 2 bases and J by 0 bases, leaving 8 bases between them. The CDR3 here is CASSLTGNSNQPQHF. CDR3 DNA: TGTGCCAGCAGCTTAACGGGAAATAGCAATCAGCCCCAGCATTTT.

CDR3 DNA sequence: TGTGCCAGCAGTGAGAACCGGGGCGGGGAGCTGTTTTTT. Its protein is CASSENRGGELFF. The genes are TRBV6-1 and TRBJ2-2, with D possibly being TRBD2 (5 bases). Germline CDR1 reads MNHNS; CDR2 reads SASEGT. Trimming cost V 3 bases and J 7 bases, with 9 bases left between them. This CDR3 comprises 13 residues.

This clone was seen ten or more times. The CDR3 reads CARSSGTGWTEAFF. For the CDR3, the DNA is TGTGCCCGCTCATCCGGGACAGGGTGGACTGAAGCTTTCTTT. The genes are TRBV30 and TRBJ1-1, with TRBD1 matching over 9 bases. V was clipped by 8 bases and J by 5 bases; unmatched bases: 12. The length of the CDR3 is 14 residues. CDR1 is GTSNPN and CDR2 is SVGIG in the germline V gene (reference sequence). Based on the CDR3 plus reference TRBV30 and TRBJ1-1, the full variable domain is SQTIHQWPATLVQPVGSPLSLECTVEGTSNPNLYWYRQAAGRGLQLLFYSVGIGQISSEVPQNLSASRPQDRQFILSSKKLLLSDSGFYLCARSSGTGWTEAFFGQGTRLTVV.

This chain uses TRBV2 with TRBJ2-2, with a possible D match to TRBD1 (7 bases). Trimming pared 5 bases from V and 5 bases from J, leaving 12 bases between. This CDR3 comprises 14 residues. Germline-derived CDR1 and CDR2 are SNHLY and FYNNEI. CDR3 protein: CASSRQGGTGELFF. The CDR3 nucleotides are TGTGCCAGCAGTAGACAGGGAGGTACCGGGGAGCTGTTTTTT.

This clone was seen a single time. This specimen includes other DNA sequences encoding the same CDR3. The CDR3 coding sequence is TGTGCCAGCAGTAACGGGAGAGGCTACGAGCAGTACTTC. It is translated as CASSNGRGYEQYF. The J gene is TRBJ2-7, the V gene TRBV7-2; possibly TRBD2 for D (6 bases). The CDR3 is 13 residues long. Trimming took 6 bases from V and 3 from J, leaving 12 bases between them. Germline CDR1 reads SGHTA; CDR2 reads FQGNSA.

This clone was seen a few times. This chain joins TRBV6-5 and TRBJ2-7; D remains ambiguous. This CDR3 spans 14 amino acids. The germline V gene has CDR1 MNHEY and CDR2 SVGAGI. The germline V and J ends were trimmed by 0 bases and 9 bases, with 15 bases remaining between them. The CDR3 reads CASSYSKNSRRQYF. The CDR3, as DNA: TGTGCCAGCAGTTACTCGAAGAACTCCCGAAGGCAGTACTTC.

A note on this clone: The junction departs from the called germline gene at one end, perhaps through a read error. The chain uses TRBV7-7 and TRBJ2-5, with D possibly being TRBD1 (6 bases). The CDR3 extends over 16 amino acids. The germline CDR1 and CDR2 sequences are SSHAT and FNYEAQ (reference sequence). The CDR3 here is CASSVVGTGSQETQYF. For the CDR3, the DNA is TGTGCTAGCAGCGTTGTGGGTACAGGGTCCCAAGAGACCCAGTACTTC.